This T cell receptor beta chain was sequenced during a study of post-analysis software for immune sequencing data (dated by TCRdb to about 2015). General notes on the study: Disease courses on record covered relapsing-remitting, secondary progressive and progressive-relapsing multiple sclerosis, though some patients had no subtype annotation. The multiple sclerosis patient repertoires were compared with about a dozen previously published healthy control repertoires from donors aged roughly 6 to 27 years. A subset of samples was prepared in parallel using single-end sample barcoding, then pooled and co-amplified after Illumina adapter ligation.

The germline V gene specifies SQVTM as CDR1 and ANQGSEA as CDR2. V is shortened by 6 bases, J by 2 bases, and the region joining them spans 13 bases. Spanning cysteine to phenylalanine, the CDR3 consists of 13 amino acids. The entry retains the CDR3 DNA only, 39 bases that are in frame from base 1. Library preparation was by PCR. The sample was run on an Illumina HiSeq 2500. To reduce PCR and sequencing biases, unique molecular identifiers were built into the TCR beta cDNA libraries. Every 1 to 10 million input T cells yielded approximately 500,000 cDNA molecules, meaning each molecule approximated one T cell. The patient libraries were prepared and sequenced using the same protocol as the earlier healthy control dataset. Within a given batch, samples were prepared together, multiplexed and sequenced on the same HiSeq lane. As for how the authors treated the data: Raw barcoded reads were processed with MIGEC, and single-read molecular identifier groups were discarded before consensus assembly and CDR3 extraction. Clonotype tables were post-analysed with VDJtools, and diversity was normalized by down-sampling all datasets to the smallest sample size. To correct batch-related cross-sample contamination, repertoire overlap clustering matched CDR3 amino acid sequences but not nucleotide sequences. The public reads were reanalyzed by TCRdb: fastp trimming at Q25, MiXCR alignment, in-frame beta chains only. Identical CDR3 proteins give one entry, which carries the most common genes and DNA. The V and J calls come from TCRdb's annotation, not from the publication. Within this sample are under 900,000 distinct CDR3 sequences, with around 50% of them counted one time only. Roughly 4.4% of the sample comes from the top ten.

To demonstrate the VDJtools post-analysis software, TCR beta repertoires were profiled from the peripheral blood of about 13 young patients with multiple sclerosis. The patients with multiple sclerosis were children and adolescents between roughly 6 and 17 years of age. Broad study findings and their caveats: The multiple sclerosis patient group was slightly younger than the control group. Significantly higher frequencies in patients than in controls were found for roughly 5 TRBV segments, including TRBV5-6, TRBV5-1 and TRBV20-1. Compared with controls, multiple sclerosis patients had significantly lower normalized Chao1 diversity, a finding suggesting substantial peripheral T-cell clonal expansion. When samples were clustered directly using the F measure, samples prepared in the same batch co-clustered strongly, which prompted a batch-effect correction.

Concerning this clonotype itself: The specificity of this receptor is unknown. No much larger clonotype is one base removed from it; base qualities were not supplied.

This TCR derives from a girl aged 5-17 years with multiple sclerosis. Input material: blood. The V and J segments used are TRBV29-1 and TRBJ1-1; a tentative D call is TRBD1 (6 bases match). The nucleotide sequence is given as TGCAGCGTCTCACAGGGTATTAACACTGAAGCTTTCTTT. This yields the protein CSVSQGINTEAFF.